Sequencing of this T cell receptor beta chain was carried out in a study of blood T cell repertoires in COVID-19. This clone occurred once. The assay was immunoSEQ multiplex PCR, and TCRdb's table has in-frame clones only and misses some. Altogether about 210,000 clones are present, 90% to 95% being singletons, with the ten largest covering more than 0.95%. The CDR3 extends over 15 amino acids. Trimming took off 0 bases at V and 7 bases at J, with 12 bases between the two ends. Germline V gene sequence: CDR1 LGHDT, CDR2 YNNKEL (reference sequence). The sample consisted of peripheral blood. The gene calls are TRBV3-1 (or the pseudogene TRBV3-2) and TRBJ2-2; D perhaps matches TRBD1 (5 bases). This TCR was sampled from a man under 40 with acute or convalescent COVID-19. CDR3 sequence reads: CASSQDFRDHGELFF. CDR3 coding DNA: TGTGCCAGCAGCCAAGATTTCAGGGATCACGGGGAGCTGTTTTTT.